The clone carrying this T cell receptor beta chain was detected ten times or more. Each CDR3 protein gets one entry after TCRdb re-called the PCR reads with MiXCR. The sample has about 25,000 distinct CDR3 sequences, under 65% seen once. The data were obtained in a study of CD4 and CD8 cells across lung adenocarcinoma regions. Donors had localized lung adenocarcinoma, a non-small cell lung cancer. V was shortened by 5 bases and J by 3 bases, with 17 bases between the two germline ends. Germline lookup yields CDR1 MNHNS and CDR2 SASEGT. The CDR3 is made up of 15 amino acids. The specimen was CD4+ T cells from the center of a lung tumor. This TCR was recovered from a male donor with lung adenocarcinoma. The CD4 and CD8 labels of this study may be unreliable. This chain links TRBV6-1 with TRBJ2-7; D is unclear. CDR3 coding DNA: TGTGCCAGCAGTCCAACGAGGACGGGTAACTACGAGCAGTACTTC. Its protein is CASSPTRTGNYEQYF.